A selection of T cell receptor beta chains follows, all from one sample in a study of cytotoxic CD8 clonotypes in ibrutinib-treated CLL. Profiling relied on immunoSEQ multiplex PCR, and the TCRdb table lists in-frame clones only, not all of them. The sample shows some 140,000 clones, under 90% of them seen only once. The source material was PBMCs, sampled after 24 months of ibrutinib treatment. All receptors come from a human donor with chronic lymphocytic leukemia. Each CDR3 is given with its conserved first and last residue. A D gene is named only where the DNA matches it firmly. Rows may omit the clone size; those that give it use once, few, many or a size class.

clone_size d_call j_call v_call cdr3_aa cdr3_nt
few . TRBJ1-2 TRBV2 CASSAYPGGYTF TGTGCCAGCAGTGCGTATCCAGGGGGCTACACCTTC
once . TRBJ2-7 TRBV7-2 CASSDLGVTYYEQYF TGTGCCAGCAGCGACCTGGGGGTGACCTACTACGAGCAGTACTTC
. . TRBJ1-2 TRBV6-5 CASSLVDGYTF TGTGCCAGCAGTTTGGTAGACGGCTACACCTTC
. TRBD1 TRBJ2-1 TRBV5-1 CASSLQGVGNNEQFF TGCGCCAGCAGCTTACAGGGGGTCGGAAACAATGAGCAGTTCTTC
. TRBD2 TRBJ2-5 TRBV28 CASRGLRGGVITQYF TGTGCCAGCAGAGGTTTGCGCGGGGGGGTCATTACCCAGTACTTC
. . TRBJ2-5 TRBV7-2 CASSFGGGEKETQYF TGTGCCAGCAGCTTTGGGGGGGGCGAGAAAGAGACCCAGTACTTC
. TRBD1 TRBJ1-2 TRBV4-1 CASSQENRGPYYGYTF TGCGCCAGCAGCCAAGAAAACAGGGGTCCTTACTATGGCTACACCTTC
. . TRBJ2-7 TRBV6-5 CASSYGGDPHEQYF TGTGCCAGCAGTTATGGTGGAGACCCCCACGAGCAGTACTTC
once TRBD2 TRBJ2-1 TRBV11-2 CASRPLLSGVEQFF TGTGCCAGCAGACCCCTCCTTAGCGGGGTCGAGCAGTTCTTC
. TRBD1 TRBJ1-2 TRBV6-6 CASSQGNDRGGGYTF TGTGCCAGCAGTCAAGGGAACGACAGGGGTGGGGGCTACACCTTC
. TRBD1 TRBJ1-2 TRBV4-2 CASSQGTGNIGFNYGYTF TGTGCCAGCAGCCAAGGGACAGGGAACATTGGGTTTAACTATGGCTACACCTTC
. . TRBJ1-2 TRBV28 CASSFVSRLPLRGYTF TGTGCCAGCAGTTTCGTCTCAAGGCTTCCCCTCCGCGGCTACACCTTC
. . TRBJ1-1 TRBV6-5 CASSYSNPGMNTEAFF TGTGCCAGCAGTTACTCGAATCCGGGGATGAACACTGAAGCTTTCTTT
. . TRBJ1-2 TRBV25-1 CASSGGTGYYGYTF TGTGCCAGCAGTGGGGGGACCGGGTACTATGGCTACACCTTC
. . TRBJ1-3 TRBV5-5 CASSLIGAGPGNTIYF TGTGCCAGCAGCTTGATTGGCGCAGGGCCTGGAAACACCATATATTTT
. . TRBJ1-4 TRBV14 CASSQPGTTNEKLFF TGTGCCAGCAGCCAACCGGGAACAACTAATGAAAAACTGTTTTTT
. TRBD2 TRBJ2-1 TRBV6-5 CASSLRVSGGAREQFF TGTGCCAGCAGTTTACGAGTTAGCGGGGGGGCTCGTGAGCAGTTCTTC
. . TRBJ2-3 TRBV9 CASSAFSGTDTQYF TGTGCCAGCAGCGCCTTCTCCGGCACAGATACGCAGTATTTT
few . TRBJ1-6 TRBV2 CASSATGEGGELNSPLHF TGTGCCAGCAGTGCGACAGGAGAGGGAGGGGAGCTTAATTCACCCCTCCACTTT
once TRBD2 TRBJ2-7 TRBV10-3 CAISESTKGTSGGFEQYF TGTGCCATCAGTGAGTCGACTAAGGGGACTAGCGGGGGGTTCGAGCAGTACTTC
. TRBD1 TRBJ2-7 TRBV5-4 CASSRDSYEQYF TGTGCCAGCAGTCGGGACAGCTACGAGCAGTACTTC
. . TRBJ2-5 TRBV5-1 CASTLSAGQETQYF TGCGCCAGCACCCTTAGCGCCGGGCAAGAGACCCAGTACTTC
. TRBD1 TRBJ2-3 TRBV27 CASKRDRGYGTDTQYF TGTGCCAGCAAACGGGACAGGGGTTATGGGACAGATACGCAGTATTTT
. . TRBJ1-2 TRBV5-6 CASSSPTEGMFSGYTF TGTGCCAGCAGTTCTCCTACAGAGGGCATGTTCTCTGGCTACACCTTC
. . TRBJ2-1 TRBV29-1 CSVGKRRGNEQFF TGCAGCGTTGGAAAGAGACGTGGCAATGAGCAGTTCTTC
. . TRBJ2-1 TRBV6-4 CASSRAFLRNNEQFF TGTGCCAGCAGTCGGGCCTTTCTAAGGAACAATGAGCAGTTCTTC
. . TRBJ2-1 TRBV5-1 CASSLAGRGAAYNEQFF TGCGCCAGCAGCTTGGCCGGTAGGGGCGCCGCCTACAATGAGCAGTTCTTC
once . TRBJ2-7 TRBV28 CASSGGALYEQYF TGTGCCAGCAGTGGGGGCGCTCTCTACGAGCAGTACTTC
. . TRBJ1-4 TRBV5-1 CASSYTGTPEKLFF TGCGCCAGCAGCTACACCGGGACACCTGAAAAACTGTTTTTT
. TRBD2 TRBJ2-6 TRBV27 CASSPRTSGGDISGANVLTF TGTGCCAGCAGTCCCCGGACTAGCGGGGGCGACATCTCTGGGGCCAACGTCCTGACTTTC
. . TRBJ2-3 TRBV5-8 CASSPRVTDTQYF TGTGCCAGCAGCCCAAGGGTGACAGATACGCAGTATTTT
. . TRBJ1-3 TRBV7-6 CASRSSGNTIYF TGTGCCAGCAGGTCCTCTGGAAACACCATATATTTT
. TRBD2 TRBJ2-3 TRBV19 CASGSLAGGLTDTQYF TGTGCCAGTGGGTCGTTAGCGGGGGGCCTCACAGATACGCAGTATTTT
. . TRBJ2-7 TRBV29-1 CSVELDRTVSYEQYF TGCAGCGTTGAGCTGGACCGGACAGTCTCCTACGAGCAGTACTTC
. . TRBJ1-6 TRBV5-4 CASSLGRDNSPLHF TGTGCCAGCAGCTTGGGACGGGATAATTCACCCCTCCACTTT
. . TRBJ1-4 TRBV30 CAWSGGGREWDEKLFF TGTGCCTGGAGTGGTGGGGGGAGGGAATGGGATGAAAAACTGTTTTTT
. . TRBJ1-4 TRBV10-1 CASGGRLGEKLFF TGCGCCAGCGGTGGCAGGCTCGGGGAAAAACTGTTTTTT
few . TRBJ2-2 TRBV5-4 CASTNRNTGELFF TGTGCCAGCACCAATAGGAACACCGGGGAGCTGTTTTTT
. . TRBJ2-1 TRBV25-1 CASSDSGGGKYNEQFF TGTGCCAGCAGTGACTCTGGCGGGGGCAAGTACAATGAGCAGTTCTTC
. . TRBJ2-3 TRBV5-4 CASSLEIRPTDTQYF TGTGCCAGCAGCTTGGAGATCAGGCCCACAGATACGCAGTATTTT
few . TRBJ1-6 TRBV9 CASSVDSTSSYNSPLHF TGTGCCAGCAGCGTAGACAGTACTAGCTCCTATAATTCACCCCTCCACTTT
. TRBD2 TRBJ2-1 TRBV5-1 CASSSGLAGDEQFF TGCGCCAGCAGCTCGGGACTAGCGGGGGATGAGCAGTTCTTC
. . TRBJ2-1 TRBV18 CASSPLREEQFF TGTGCCAGCTCACCTCTGCGGGAAGAGCAGTTCTTC
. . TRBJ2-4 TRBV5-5 CASSVTGTPPTLGQYF TGTGCCAGCAGCGTGACCGGGACACCTCCTACTCTGGGTCAGTACTTC
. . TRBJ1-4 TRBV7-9 CASTSYSATNEKLFF TGTGCCAGCACTTCGTATAGTGCAACTAATGAAAAACTGTTTTTT
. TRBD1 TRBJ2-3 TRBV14 CASSRTGGATDTQYF TGTGCCAGCAGCCGGACAGGGGGCGCGACAGATACGCAGTATTTT
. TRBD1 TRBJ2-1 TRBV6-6 CASSYPRGIYNEQFF TGTGCCAGCAGTTACCCCAGGGGGATCTACAATGAGCAGTTCTTC
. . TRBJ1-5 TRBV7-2 CASSPTQGLLGNQPQHF TGTGCCAGCAGCCCTACACAGGGATTGTTAGGCAATCAGCCCCAGCATTTT
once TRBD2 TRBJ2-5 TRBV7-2 CASSSGGLAGVGETQYF TGTGCCAGCAGCTCAGGAGGACTAGCGGGGGTCGGAGAGACCCAGTACTTC
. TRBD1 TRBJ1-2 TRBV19 CASNLGGQGGYGYTF TGTGCCAGTAATCTCGGTGGACAGGGGGGGTATGGCTACACCTTC
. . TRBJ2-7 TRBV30 CAWSVLSVFYEQYF TGTGCCTGGAGTGTACTGTCTGTCTTCTACGAGCAGTACTTC
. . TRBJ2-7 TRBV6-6 CASAGAGYEQYF TGTGCCAGCGCGGGGGCAGGCTACGAGCAGTACTTC
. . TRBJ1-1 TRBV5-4 CASSLVGPKQLNTEAFF TGTGCCAGCAGCTTGGTTGGCCCCAAGCAGCTGAACACTGAAGCTTTCTTT
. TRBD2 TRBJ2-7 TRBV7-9 CASSLYGGASLYEQYF TGTGCCAGCAGCTTATACGGGGGGGCGTCTCTCTACGAGCAGTACTTC
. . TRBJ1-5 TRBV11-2 CASSLGQSSNQPQHF TGTGCCAGCAGCTTAGGGCAGTCAAGCAATCAGCCCCAGCATTTT
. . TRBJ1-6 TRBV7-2 CASSLEIRVRVYNSPLHF TGTGCCAGCAGCTTAGAGATTCGGGTGCGTGTTTATAATTCACCCCTCCACTTT
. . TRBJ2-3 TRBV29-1 CSVTGQSDTQYF TGCAGCGTTACGGGCCAGTCAGATACGCAGTATTTT
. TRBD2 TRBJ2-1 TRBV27 CASSRHTGTSGGAANEQFF TGTGCCAGCAGTCGCCATACCGGGACTAGCGGGGGGGCCGCCAATGAGCAGTTCTTC
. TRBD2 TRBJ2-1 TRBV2 CASRATGLAGSNEQFF TGTGCCAGCAGGGCCACGGGACTAGCGGGGTCCAATGAGCAGTTCTTC